The 9 T cell receptor beta chains listed next were all sequenced from one sample in a study of vaccination and CD4 T cells after COVID-19. The assay that was used to sequence DNA from cultured CD4+ T cells was the Oncomine TCR Beta short-read assay. TCRdb reprocessed the PCR reads via MiXCR and lists one record per CDR3 protein. This sample has roughly 10,000 distinct CDR3 sequences, with less than 70% found just once. Their target antigens are unknown. Documented treatment: approximately 9-day PBMC culture with coronavirus spike peptide pools or control peptides (ViraFEST assay). Unexposed donor CD4+ T cells predated the COVID-19 pandemic, collected 2011-2018. The specimen sequenced was CD4+ T cells from blood, cultured in vitro. Receptors were obtained from a human donor in good health.

This rearrangement joins TRBV20-1 to TRBJ2-7, with 13 nucleotides matching TRBD2. Germline trimming cut 4 bases from V and 12 bases from J; bases unmatched to any gene: 18. Germline CDR1 and CDR2: DFQATT and SNEGSKA (reference sequence). CDR3 length: 16 amino acids. In DNA form, the CDR3 reads TGCAGTGCTAAACCCCGAGAACTCCCGGGACTAGCGGGACCGTACTTC. Translated: CSAKPRELPGLAGPYF.

The table lists this clonotype with a few counts. The V gene is TRBV6-5, the J gene TRBJ1-2; 7 nucleotides match TRBD1. V lost 4 bases to trimming and J lost 6 bases; unmatched junction nucleotides: 11. The germline CDR1 and CDR2 sequences are MNHEY and SVGAGI. The CDR3 is 15 residues long. CDR3 in amino acids: CASSSSPGQSDGYTF. CDR3 DNA: TGTGCCAGCAGTTCCTCCCCGGGACAGTCAGATGGCTACACCTTC.

The V call is TRBV27, the J call TRBJ1-2, with a possible D match to TRBD1 (6 bases). The CDR3 has 14 amino acids. Trimming left V 4 bases short and J 6 bases short, with 15 bases between. Germline V gene data show CDR1 as MNHEY and CDR2 as SMNVEV (reference sequence). CDR3 DNA: TGTGCCAGCAGTTATTCAGGGGACGGGAATGGCTACACCTTC. Encoded protein: CASSYSGDGNGYTF.

The CDR3 reads CASTNSRGGNQPQHF. In nucleotides, the CDR3 is TGTGCCAGCACCAACAGTAGGGGAGGTAATCAGCCCCAGCATTTT. The chain combines TRBV6-1 with TRBJ1-5, with D possibly being TRBD1 (5 bases). Germline CDR1 and CDR2: MNHNS and SASEGT. The CDR3 has 15 residues. V shed 7 bases and J shed 4 bases, with 17 bases lying between them.

The V and J genes are TRBV7-9 and TRBJ2-1; D gene uncertain. This CDR3 contains 16 residues. The V and J ends lost 1 base and 6 bases respectively, with 16 bases between them. The germline CDR1 and CDR2 sequences are SEHNR and FQNEAQ (reference sequence). CDR3 protein: CASSLGMAQRTNEQFF. CDR3 nucleotide sequence: TGTGCCAGCAGCTTAGGTATGGCACAGAGAACCAATGAGCAGTTCTTC.

The rearrangement uses TRBV27 and TRBJ2-3, with D possibly being TRBD2 (5 bases). V lost 5 bases, J lost 7 bases, and 19 bases lay in between. CDR3 length: 15 amino acids. Germline CDR1 is MNHEY and CDR2 is SMNVEV (reference sequence). The CDR3 DNA sequence: TGTGCCAGCAGTCTCCGGGATGGGTCCACGAATACGCAGTATTTT. Its translation: CASSLRDGSTNTQYF.

V and J are TRBV11-2 and TRBJ2-3; the D is unclear. Per the germline V gene, CDR1 is SGHAT and CDR2 is FQNNGV. The CDR3 totals 14 residues. V lost 3 bases to trimming and J lost 2 bases, with 9 bases between them. The CDR3 DNA sequence: TGTGCCAGCAGCTTCCAAGAGACCACAGATACGCAGTATTTT. Translation: CASSFQETTDTQYF.

The rearrangement links TRBV6-1 to TRBJ1-3; D is unresolved. Deletions cut 6 bases from V and 0 bases from J, with 6 bases between. CDR1 is MNHNS, CDR2 SASEGT, per germline. This CDR3 is built from 13 residues. The CDR3 sequence is CASSWGSGNTIYF. CDR3 in DNA: TGTGCCAGCAGCTGGGGCTCTGGAAACACCATATATTTT.

The rearrangement joins TRBV20-1 to TRBJ2-3; TRBD2 agrees at 10 bases. CDR3 length equals 14 residues. Germline-derived CDR1 and CDR2 are DFQATT and SNEGSKA (reference sequence). Trimming cost V 3 bases and J 1 base; bases outside gene matches: 1. The CDR3 DNA sequence: TGCAGTGCTAGCCTAGCGGGGGGCACAGATACGCAGTATTTT. It codes for CSASLAGGTDTQYF.